This T cell receptor beta chain was documented in a study of cytomegalovirus exposure and HLA in healthy donors. General study findings and limits: Subsequent analysis found a tendency for first-cohort TCR clusters to co-occur within the 120 or so validation repertoires. The authors enumerated over 150 TCR beta chains as linked to cytomegalovirus.

This CDR3 is built from 12 residues. Trimming stripped 6 bases from V and 3 bases from J, with 7 bases between. Germline values: CDR1 MNHEY, CDR2 SMNVEV (reference sequence). This table comes from immunoSEQ multiplex PCR, and its TCRdb copy is limited to in-frame clones, with some not included. The data show 300,000 to 400,000 clones, about nine tenths seen once. Details on this clone: Its antigen is as yet unknown.

From the 120-subject validation cohort, which was separate from the approximately 670-subject first cohort, the donors were drawn. The clonotype originates from a woman aged 18-35 years in good health and CMV-seronegative. This chain uses TRBV27 with TRBJ2-3; D gene uncertain. The source material was PBMCs. The CDR3 coding sequence is TGTGCCAGCAGCGACTGGACAGATACGCAGTATTTT. Protein: CASSDWTDTQYF.